The 5 T cell receptor beta chains in this list originate from one sample, sequenced in a study of shared clonotypes between healthy human individuals. The protocol was immunoSEQ multiplex PCR, while the TCRdb copy is restricted to in-frame clones and leaves out a portion. The sample has some 2,500,000 clones, 80% to 95% seen once. Sequencing was performed on naive CD4+ T cells from PBMCs. Subset in this sample: CD45RA+ positively selected. Every receptor here comes from a man aged 18 to 30 in good health. Some clones in this sample may be carry-over from other donors' samples.

The J gene is TRBJ1-3, the V gene TRBV28; D is uncertain. In germline, CDR1 is MDHEN, CDR2 SYDVKM. This CDR3 region has 14 residues. With 6 bases removed from V and 4 bases from J, the gap between germline ends came to 13 bases. The CDR3 spells CASRPTEQGNTIYF. The DNA of the CDR3 is TGTGCCAGCAGACCCACTGAACAGGGAAACACCATATATTTT.

The chain has TRBV28 and TRBJ2-7; 14 positions match TRBD2. Trimming at V came to 6 bases and at J to 7 bases, leaving 8 bases not matched to a gene. Germline lookup yields CDR1 MDHEN and CDR2 SYDVKM. This CDR3 region has 15 residues. The CDR3 DNA sequence: TGTGCCAGCAGATCCCCGGGACTAGCGGGAGAAGAGCAGTACTTC. Amino acid sequence: CASRSPGLAGEEQYF.

This clone was detected only once. The chain combines TRBV30 with TRBJ2-7, with 9 bases identical to TRBD2. The ends lost 8 bases at V and 2 bases at J; junction bases unmatched: 10. This CDR3 has 14 amino acids. Germline lookup yields CDR1 GTSNPN and CDR2 SVGIG (reference sequence). This CDR3 reads CAGGGLAGTYEQYF. DNA for the CDR3: TGTGCCGGGGGCGGGCTAGCGGGAACCTACGAGCAGTACTTC.

V is TRBV5-1 and J is TRBJ2-7; 7 nucleotides agree with TRBD2. From germline, CDR1 is SGHRS and CDR2 YFSETQ. This CDR3 spans 14 amino acids. The V segment lost 4 bases and the J segment 2 bases; nucleotides outside the gene matches: 6. CDR3 sequence (DNA): TGCGCCAGCAGCGCACTAGCGTCAACCTACGAGCAGTACTTC. It yields the protein CASSALASTYEQYF.

The V gene is TRBV9, the J gene TRBJ1-4; no reliable D call. CDR1 is SGDLS and CDR2 is YYNGEE in the germline V gene. This CDR3 has 13 residues. Between the trimmed V and J ends, which lost 3 bases and 10 bases, there was a span of 13 bases. The CDR3 sequence is CASSASDSGKLFF. The CDR3 coding sequence is TGTGCCAGCAGCGCCTCGGACTCTGGAAAACTGTTTTTT.